This T cell receptor beta chain was obtained from a study of CD8+ T cells in alopecia areata. Broader study findings: Lesional scalp, especially alopecia totalis/universalis, showed higher clonality than normal scalp. Shared TCR sequences were less clear between patients than in mice, possibly partly from HLA diversity. In scalp samples, resident alphabeta T cells of normal skin are also sequenced.

A FACSAria was used to sort CD4+ and CD8+ T cells. These cells came from PBMCs. Concerning this clone: The antigen is undetermined.

Reverse transcribed after extraction, RNA yielded cDNA as the sequencing template. The assay was immunoSEQ multiplex PCR, and TCRdb's table has in-frame clones only and misses some. The sample records about 150,000 clones, about three fifths being singletons. The ends were cut back, 5 bases at V and 8 bases at J, with 10 bases in the middle. The CDR3 extends over 12 amino acids. From germline, CDR1 is SGHDN and CDR2 FVKESK. This receptor was obtained from a human donor in good health. V and J are TRBV14 and TRBJ2-1, with D hard to call. Sequenced sample: CD8+ T cells sorted from blood. CDR3 DNA: TGTGCCAGCAGCGAGTCGGTCGATGAGCAGTTCTTC. Protein sequence: CASSESVDEQFF.